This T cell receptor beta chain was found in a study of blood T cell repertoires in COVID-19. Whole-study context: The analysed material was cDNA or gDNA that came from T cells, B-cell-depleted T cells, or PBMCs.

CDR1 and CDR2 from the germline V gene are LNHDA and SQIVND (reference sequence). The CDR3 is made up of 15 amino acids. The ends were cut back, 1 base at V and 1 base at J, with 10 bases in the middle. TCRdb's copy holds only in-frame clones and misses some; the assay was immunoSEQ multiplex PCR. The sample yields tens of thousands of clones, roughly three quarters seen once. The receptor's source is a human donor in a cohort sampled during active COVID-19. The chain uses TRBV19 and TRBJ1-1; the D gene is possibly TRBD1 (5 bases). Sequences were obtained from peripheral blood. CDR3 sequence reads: CASSIAAGGNTEAFF. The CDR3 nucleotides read TGTGCCAGTAGTATAGCTGCGGGGGGGAACACTGAAGCTTTCTTT.